This T cell receptor beta chain was recorded in a study of blood T cell repertoires in COVID-19 (dated by TCRdb to about 2020). For the wider study: Collaborator samples came from the United States, Italy and Spain and covered acute and convalescent phases of COVID-19. The samples were drawn from the first 160 participants of the ongoing ImmuneRACE study and from 1,254 subjects provided by 6 global collaborators. HLA class I and class II types, where available, came from metadata supplied by the sample provider rather than from assay-based typing. The dataset comprised deeply sampled blood TCRbeta repertoires from subjects exposed to, actively infected with, or recovered from COVID-19. Sample metadata almost always included a de-identified subject ID, COVID-19 status, age in years and sex. The repertoires were released in a freely available public database intended as a resource for research on the immune response to SARS-CoV-2. The material from the prospective study consisted of cDNA or gDNA derived from T cells, B-cell-depleted T cells, or PBMCs. The paper's findings and limits, for the study overall: How much clinical and demographic metadata was included differed by source and by participant, and the metadata was provided uncurated.

The immunoSEQ Assay, a bias-controlled multiplex PCR, was used to amplify TCRbeta CDR3 regions from genomic DNA. The authors' analysis ran thus. Nucleated cell counts per sample were estimated from amplification of reference gene primers within the assay. To quantify the absolute abundance of each unique TCRbeta CDR3 rearrangement, sequence reads were collapsed and filtered. For each sample, productive Simpson clonality was calculated as the square root of Simpson's diversity index across productive rearrangements. In TCRdb, the immuneACCESS table is reduced to in-frame sequences with V and J assigned. These tables do not hold every clone; where another copy was compared, an unresolved V gene accounts for under half, and the others remain unexplained. V, J and clone size reflect that table, while D and trimming were determined from the DNA. The sample table records hundreds of thousands of clones; around 90% of these occur just once. The ten largest clonotypes hold just over 7% of the sample.

This clone was observed a single time. Its antigen is still unknown. The record has no base qualities; no much larger clone is one base away. A second Seattle source provided samples from volunteer blood donors who had recovered from COVID-19. Whole blood was collected in K2EDTA tubes by collaborating institutions according to the institutions' own protocols. For TCRbeta analysis, collaborators shipped samples as frozen whole blood, isolated PBMCs, or DNA extracted from either of those sample types. The V end loses 3 bases and the J end loses 0 bases, and a stretch of 21 bases separates them. The CDR3 measures 17 amino acids from cysteine to phenylalanine. Only CDR3 DNA remains: 51 bases, in frame from the first base. The germline V gene (reference sequence) supplies CDR1 GTSNPN and CDR2 SVGIG.

The V gene is TRBV30 and the J gene is TRBJ2-7; the D gene cannot be resolved reliably. The clonotype comes from a man in his fifties or sixties who had recovered from COVID-19. What was sequenced was peripheral blood. The nucleotide sequence is TGTGCCTGGAGACCCCTCTTCCATGCGACTTACTCCTACGAGCAGTACTTC. Translated, this is CAWRPLFHATYSYEQYF.